This TCR beta chain was sequenced in a study of blood T cell repertoires in COVID-19. J gave up 4 bases and V 5 bases, and 4 bases lay outside the gene matches. The CDR3 runs 13 residues. The germline CDR1 and CDR2 sequences are SGHVS and FQNEAQ. In the source study's methods: Cell counts per sample came from amplifying reference gene primers. Sequenced by immunoSEQ multiplex PCR; TCRdb stores in-frame clones only, minus some. V and J calls and clone size come straight from that table; D and trimming were deduced from the DNA. The repertoire holds 250,000 or so clones, with approximately 90% as singletons.

The sample comprised peripheral blood. This receptor was taken from a woman aged 40 to 50 who had recovered from COVID-19. This chain joins TRBV7-8 and TRBJ1-1; 7 bases agree with TRBD1. The CDR3 loop is CASSLRGSTEAFF. For the CDR3, the DNA is TGTGCCAGCAGCCTCAGGGGGAGCACTGAAGCTTTCTTT.